This is a list of T cell receptor beta chains from one sample in a study of T-cell reconstitution after alpha-beta-depleted transplantation in children. MiXCR, applied by TCRdb to the PCR reads, yields one record per CDR3 protein. There are around 440,000 distinct CDR3 sequences in the sample; roughly a tenth occur only once, and 2% to 2.5% lies in the top ten. The sample in question was PBMCs, obtained before TCRalphabeta/CD19-depleted stem cell transplant. These TCRs come from a child aged 2 to 10 with inherited bone marrow failure, due to receive a stem cell transplant. Both conserved end residues are part of each CDR3. D genes are given only for firm matches. Clone sizes are given selectively: once, few, many, or a class where the clone is expanded.

>NA|TRBJ2-4|NA|TRBV19
CASSIVSGENIQYF
TGTGCCAGTAGTATAGTATCTGGGGAGAACATTCAGTACTTC
>NA|TRBJ2-1|NA|TRBV6-2/TRBV6-3
CASSHRLVNYNEQFF
TGTGCCAGCAGCCACAGGCTAGTAAACTACAATGAGCAGTTCTTC
>NA|TRBJ2-1|TRBD2|TRBV20-1
CSAPLAGGPFNEQFF
TGCAGTGCACCTCTAGCGGGAGGGCCGTTCAATGAGCAGTTCTTC
>many|TRBJ2-1|NA|TRBV5-4
CASSPSPKEQFF
TGTGCCAGCAGCCCCAGTCCAAAAGAGCAGTTCTTC
>NA|TRBJ1-1|NA|TRBV4-2
CASSQEVPEVTEAFF
TGTGCCAGCAGCCAAGAAGTCCCCGAGGTCACTGAAGCTTTCTTT
>many|TRBJ2-2|NA|TRBV4-3
CASSQVFANTGELFF
TGCGCCAGCAGCCAAGTGTTCGCGAACACCGGGGAGCTGTTTTTT
>many|TRBJ2-1|TRBD2|TRBV3-1
CASSHLGRGGARDEQFF
TGTGCCAGCAGCCATCTGGGTCGCGGGGGGGCGCGCGATGAGCAGTTCTTC
>few|TRBJ2-1|TRBD2|TRBV11-2
CASSSLRTSGRAYNEQFF
TGTGCCAGCAGCTCCCTAAGGACTAGCGGGAGGGCCTACAATGAGCAGTTCTTC
>few|TRBJ1-5|TRBD1|TRBV10-2
CASEPGQTNQPQHF
TGCGCCAGCGAACCGGGACAGACAAATCAGCCCCAGCATTTT
>NA|TRBJ2-3|TRBD1|TRBV7-9
CASSQDRAGDTQYF
TGTGCCAGCAGCCAGGACAGGGCCGGAGATACGCAGTATTTT
>few|TRBJ2-5|NA|TRBV28
CASTALVVRKETQYF
TGTGCCAGCACTGCTCTAGTAGTGAGAAAAGAGACCCAGTACTTC
>many|TRBJ1-2|NA|TRBV5-1
CASSFGATEGYTF
TGCGCCAGCAGCTTCGGAGCCACGGAGGGCTACACCTTC
>many|TRBJ2-3|TRBD1|TRBV20-1
CSARQGAGDTQYF
TGCAGTGCTAGACAGGGGGCGGGAGATACGCAGTATTTT
>NA|TRBJ2-2|TRBD2|TRBV7-8
CASSLKFAGAVTGELFF
TGTGCGAGCAGCTTAAAGTTCGCGGGAGCGGTCACCGGGGAGCTGTTTTTT
>NA|TRBJ2-5|TRBD1|TRBV20-1
CSARDRGRFETQYF
TGCAGTGCCCGGGACAGGGGGCGCTTTGAGACCCAGTACTTC
>many|TRBJ1-2|NA|TRBV3-1
CASSQRVLNYGYTF
TGTGCCAGCAGCCAACGGGTACTGAACTATGGCTACACCTTC
>many|TRBJ2-1|TRBD1|TRBV7-9
CASLRSGDRGDEQFF
TGTGCCAGCTTACGGTCCGGGGACAGGGGCGATGAGCAGTTCTTC
>many|TRBJ1-1|NA|TRBV19
CASSPRPTEAFF
TGTGCCAGTAGTCCGAGGCCCACTGAAGCTTTCTTT
>NA|TRBJ2-1|TRBD2|TRBV27
CASSLRTSSLYNEQFF
TGTGCCAGCAGTTTACGGACTAGTAGTCTCTACAATGAGCAGTTCTTC
>few|TRBJ2-1|TRBD2|TRBV4-1
CASSPAGGGQNIYNEQFF
TGCGCCAGCAGCCCAGCGGGAGGGGGCCAAAACATATACAATGAGCAGTTCTTC
>many|TRBJ2-1|TRBD2|TRBV10-2
CASTLAGVAYNEQFF
TGCGCCAGCACTCTAGCGGGAGTGGCCTACAATGAGCAGTTCTTC
>many|TRBJ2-7|TRBD2|TRBV11-2
CASSLVWGPSGSYEQYF
TGTGCCAGCAGCTTAGTTTGGGGTCCTAGCGGTTCCTACGAGCAGTACTTC
>NA|TRBJ1-1|NA|TRBV7-9
CASSFGFGENTEAFF
TGTGCCAGCAGCTTCGGGTTCGGTGAGAACACTGAAGCTTTCTTT
>many|TRBJ2-4|TRBD1|TRBV29-1
CSAWDRAAKNIQYF
TGCAGCGCCTGGGACAGGGCGGCCAAAAACATTCAGTACTTC
>many|TRBJ2-1|TRBD2|TRBV20-1
CSARDWAGVQGDEQFF
TGCAGTGCTAGAGATTGGGCGGGAGTACAAGGCGATGAGCAGTTCTTC
>many|TRBJ1-4|NA|TRBV13
CASSSRGQGYEKLFF
TGTGCCAGCAGCTCTAGGGGTCAGGGGTATGAAAAACTGTTTTTT
>NA|TRBJ2-5|NA|TRBV4-3
CASSQVQGRETQYF
TGCGCCAGCAGCCAAGTACAGGGTCGAGAGACCCAGTACTTC
>many|TRBJ2-1|TRBD1|TRBV29-1
CSGTGVGEQFF
TGCAGCGGGACAGGGGTGGGTGAGCAGTTCTTC
>many|TRBJ1-2|NA|TRBV6-5
CASSYLGETSYGYTF
TGTGCCAGCAGTTACTTAGGGGAGACCTCCTATGGCTACACCTTC
>NA|TRBJ2-7|NA|TRBV19
CASSISGTPYEQYF
TGTGCCAGTAGTATCTCAGGGACCCCCTACGAGCAGTACTTC
>few|TRBJ2-7|NA|TRBV2
CASSEVVEQYF
TGTGCCAGCAGTGAAGTAGTCGAGCAGTACTTC
>many|TRBJ2-7|TRBD1|TRBV5-1
CASSGDRESHEQYF
TGCGCCAGCAGCGGAGACAGGGAAAGCCACGAGCAGTACTTC
>many|TRBJ2-7|TRBD2|TRBV4-3
CASSQGSGRGYEQYF
TGCGCCAGCAGCCAGGGGAGCGGGAGAGGCTACGAGCAGTACTTC
>few|TRBJ1-6|TRBD1|TRBV5-1
CASSPGQAISYNSPLHF
TGCGCCAGCAGCCCCGGACAGGCGATCTCCTATAATTCACCCCTCCACTTT
>many|TRBJ2-3|TRBD2|TRBV9
CASSPQRGYTDTQYF
TGTGCCAGCAGCCCGCAGCGGGGATACACAGATACGCAGTATTTT
>NA|TRBJ1-2|TRBD1|TRBV27
CASRGTGHPYGYTF
TGTGCCAGCAGAGGGACAGGGCACCCCTATGGCTACACCTTC
>many|TRBJ2-7|NA|TRBV7-7
CASSLNQGSYEQYF
TGTGCCAGCAGCTTAAACCAGGGTTCCTACGAGCAGTACTTC
>many|TRBJ1-2|NA|TRBV25-1
CASVGLWGPRYGYTF
TGTGCCAGCGTTGGTTTGTGGGGCCCTAGGTATGGCTACACCTTC
>many|TRBJ2-7|NA|TRBV28
CASSVSGTAGIEQYF
TGTGCCAGCAGCGTGTCGGGCACGGCGGGGATCGAGCAGTACTTC
>NA|TRBJ2-1|NA|TRBV28
CASSFQGLYNEQFF
TGTGCCAGCAGTTTTCAGGGACTTTACAATGAGCAGTTCTTC
>many|TRBJ2-3|NA|TRBV9
CASSVGLVGTDTQYF
TGTGCCAGCAGCGTCGGGCTAGTGGGCACAGATACGCAGTATTTT
>NA|TRBJ1-6|NA|TRBV7-8
CASSLGGGPGDSPLHF
TGTGCCAGCAGCTTAGGGGGGGGGCCCGGGGATTCACCCCTCCACTTT
>NA|TRBJ2-1|NA|TRBV15
CATSSNVGEQFF
TGTGCCACCAGCAGTAACGTAGGGGAGCAGTTCTTC
>many|TRBJ2-7|TRBD1|TRBV20-1
CSASHPGGASAQYF
TGCAGTGCTAGCCATCCAGGGGGCGCGTCCGCGCAGTACTTC
>many|TRBJ1-1|NA|TRBV28
CASHLGNTEAFF
TGTGCCAGTCACTTAGGGAACACTGAAGCTTTCTTT
>many|TRBJ2-5|TRBD2|TRBV4-2
CASSQDIGTSGRQETQYF
TGTGCCAGCAGCCAAGATATCGGGACTAGCGGGAGACAAGAGACCCAGTACTTC
>many|TRBJ2-7|NA|TRBV21-1
CASSREREPTEQYF
TGTGCCAGCAGCAGAGAGCGGGAGCCGACCGAGCAGTACTTC
>NA|TRBJ2-2|NA|TRBV5-1
CASSFLAPRDTGELFF
TGCGCCAGCAGCTTCTTAGCACCTCGGGACACCGGGGAGCTGTTTTTT
>many|TRBJ2-7|TRBD1|TRBV12-3/TRBV12-4
CASLRTGFPYEQYF
TGTGCCAGTCTAAGGACAGGGTTTCCCTACGAGCAGTACTTC
>NA|TRBJ2-1|TRBD2|TRBV20-1
CSARGTSGSPRSYNEQFF
TGCAGTGCTAGGGGGACTAGCGGGAGCCCCCGGTCGTACAATGAGCAGTTCTTC
>many|TRBJ2-7|TRBD1|TRBV27
CAPNVGTGTYEQYF
TGTGCCCCCAATGTCGGGACAGGGACCTACGAGCAGTACTTC
>many|TRBJ2-1|TRBD2|TRBV7-2
CASSLSITSGNEQFF
TGTGCCAGCAGCTTAAGCATTACTAGCGGGAATGAGCAGTTCTTC
>many|TRBJ1-4|TRBD1|TRBV7-2
CASSRTGLNEKLFF
TGTGCCAGCAGCCGGACAGGTTTGAATGAAAAACTGTTTTTT